Detailed here is one T cell receptor beta chain. Its antigen is still unknown. Base qualities are missing; no much larger clone stands one base away. This sample is drawn from a study of memory B cells and T cells in multiple sclerosis listed by TCRdb under 2018. Regarding the complete study: TCR beta repertoires of autoproliferating peripheral T cells were compared with the TCR beta repertoires of brain lesion-infiltrating T cells in multiple sclerosis patients. TCR sequencing included a couple of multiple sclerosis patients for whom either brain lesions at autopsy or brain-infiltrating cells from biopsy were available.

The paper as a whole reports these results and caveats: Clone-set sizes varied between compartments, which affected the numbers of shared clonotypes and made normalization necessary.

The V end loses 0 bases and the J end loses 4 bases, and a stretch of 4 bases separates them. The CDR3 spans 13 residues, from the cysteine through the phenylalanine. Only the CDR3 DNA is retained, 39 bases long and in frame from the first base. CDR1 and CDR2 are drawn from the germline V gene: SGHTA, FQGNSA. TCRbeta CDR3 regions were amplified from extracted genomic DNA using the immunoSEQ Platform. The immunoSEQ assay used multiplex PCR together with high-throughput sequencing and a bioinformatics pipeline from the vendor. In the original analysis: Non-productive sequences and CDR3s shorter than 4 amino acids were removed, and clonotype frequencies were recalculated per sample. In immunoSEQ Analyzer 2.0, shared clonotypes were identified as those with identical CDR3 amino acid, V gene and J gene sequences. To normalize repertoire overlap, the number of shared clonotypes was divided by the product of the two clone-set sizes and multiplied by 1000 to give arbitrary units. What TCRdb holds here is the immuneACCESS table cut down to in-frame rearrangements. Part of the clones is not present; checked against another copy, under half of the missing clones reflect an unresolved V gene, and the others are unexplained. The D gene and trimming were derived from the DNA, and the V and J assignments and clone size from that table. The sample profile shows fewer than 15,000 clones; about 70% of them were found once. Together, the top ten hold 2.3% of the sample.

PBMCs were obtained by Ficoll density gradient centrifugation and kept cryopreserved until use. Sequencing input: memory (CD45RO+) CD4+ T cells from blood. The cell subset or site label for this specimen denotes: CD45RO+ memory T cells sorted from peripheral blood. This TCR was recovered from a human donor with multiple sclerosis. In this chain, TRBV7-2 is recombined with TRBJ1-3; the D gene is unclear. The CDR3 has the sequence CASSLAGGNTIYF. At the DNA level, the sequence is TGTGCCAGCAGCTTAGCGGGCGGAAACACCATATATTTT.